Listed here are 17 T cell receptor beta chains from one sample, sequenced in a study of beta chain features in type 1 diabetes. cDNA synthesis used the whole RNA isolate, giving expressed TCRB sequences. This table comes from immunoSEQ multiplex PCR, and its TCRdb copy is limited to in-frame clones, with some not included. The data hold roughly 330,000 clones, with approximately 11% observed a single time. The material sequenced was naive CD4+ T cells from blood. These receptors were collected from a woman aged 30 to 39 in good health.

This clone was seen a handful of times. The chain uses TRBV4-2 and TRBJ2-4; D is possibly TRBD1 (7 bases). The V and J ends lost 0 bases and 1 base respectively, with 16 bases between them. The CDR3 spans 18 residues. The germline V gene encodes CDR1 LGHNA and CDR2 YNFKEQ. The CDR3 protein is CASSQDRGGGAAKNIQYF. In nucleotides, the CDR3 is TGTGCCAGCAGCCAAGATCGAGGAGGGGGCGCCGCCAAAAACATTCAGTACTTC.

The count of this clone is one. This CDR3 is CASRGWRRSNYGYTF. The CDR3 DNA reads as TGTGCCAGCAGAGGGTGGAGGCGAAGTAACTATGGCTACACCTTC. The chain is built from TRBV6-5 and TRBJ1-2; D unclear. Trimming stripped 6 bases from V and 1 base from J, with 15 bases between. The germline V gene encodes CDR1 MNHEY and CDR2 SVGAGI. CDR3 size: 15 residues.

This clone turned up a few times. The chain carries TRBV27 and TRBJ1-2; the D gene is possibly TRBD1 (5 bases). In germline, CDR1 is MNHEY, CDR2 SMNVEV (reference sequence). The CDR3 has 17 amino acids. Trimming took 5 bases from V and 0 from J, leaving 19 bases between them. The CDR3 DNA sequence: TGTGCCAGCAGTCCTAGAACTGACAGCGTAGCTAACTATGGCTACACCTTC. Residues: CASSPRTDSVANYGYTF.

This clone was detected a few times. V gene TRBV13 combines with J gene TRBJ2-2; the match to TRBD1 covers 7 bases. Germline CDR1 PRHDT, CDR2 FYEKMQ (reference sequence). Losses at the gene ends were 7 bases for V and 3 bases for J; bases not matched to a gene: 8. This CDR3 contains 15 residues. This CDR3 reads CASIEQGSDTGELFF. The DNA of the CDR3 is TGTGCCAGCATCGAACAGGGGTCGGACACCGGGGAGCTGTTTTTT.

The chain recombines TRBV9 with TRBJ1-2; possible D gene TRBD1, 5 bases. V was pared by 3 bases and J by 1 base, with 7 bases between. The CDR3 loop spans 13 amino acids. CDR1 SGDLS and CDR2 YYNGEE come from the germline V gene. The DNA for the CDR3 is TGTGCCAGCAGCGGACAGTTTAACTATGGCTACACCTTC. This encodes CASSGQFNYGYTF.

This clone was seen only a few times. The V and J genes are TRBV7-6 and TRBJ2-7, with 9 positions matching TRBD1. Germline assignment: CDR1 SGHVS and CDR2 FNYEAQ. The CDR3 length is 14 residues. Trimming removed 2 bases from V and 3 bases from J; junction bases left unmatched: 2. CDR3 in DNA: TGTGCCAGCAGCTTAACGGGACAGGGCTACGAGCAGTACTTC. It encodes CASSLTGQGYEQYF. Full variable domain (outside the CDR3, taken from reference TRBV7-6 and TRBJ2-7): GAGVSQSPRYKVTKRGQDVALRCDPISGHVSLYWYRQALGQGPEFLTYFNYEAQQDKSGLPNDRFSAERPEGSISTLTIQRTEQRDSAMYRCASSLTGQGYEQYFGPGTRLTVT.

To note about this clone: Distinct nucleotide sequences in the sample also encode this CDR3. The V and J genes are TRBV7-3 and TRBJ1-1; 9 nucleotides match TRBD1. This CDR3 spans 13 amino acids. Trimming removed 6 bases from V and 5 bases from J; junction bases left unmatched: 4. Germline V gene data show CDR1 as SGHTA and CDR2 as FQGTGA. The chain's CDR3 is CASSLGQGTEAFF. In nucleotides, the CDR3 is TGTGCCAGCAGTCTAGGACAGGGGACTGAAGCTTTCTTT.

This clone was detected only a few times. The genes are TRBV6-5 and TRBJ1-2; TRBD1 might be the D (6 bases). CDR3 length: 13 amino acids. The V gene lost 7 bases and the J gene lost 2 bases, with 11 bases spanning the gap. Germline lookup yields CDR1 MNHEY and CDR2 SVGAGI. The CDR3: CASIGTSNYGYTF. As DNA, the CDR3 is TGTGCCAGCATCGGGACATCGAACTATGGCTACACCTTC.

This clone showed up just a few times. V usage is TRBV5-1 and J usage is TRBJ2-3; 11 nucleotides agree with TRBD2. Germline CDR1 and CDR2: SGHRS and YFSETQ. The junction had 7 bases not matched to a gene; V was cut back by 3 bases and J by 1 base. The CDR3 loop spans 17 amino acids. CDR3 protein: CASSSVSGRARTDTQYF. CDR3 sequence (DNA): TGCGCCAGCAGCTCGGTTAGCGGGAGGGCCCGCACAGATACGCAGTATTTT.

This clone turned up a few times. The V gene is TRBV7-2, the J gene TRBJ1-1, with 8 bases identical to TRBD1. Germline lookup yields CDR1 SGHTA and CDR2 FQGNSA. CDR3 length: 15 residues. The V segment lost 3 bases and the J segment 11 bases; nucleotides outside the gene matches: 14. The CDR3 coding sequence is TGTGCCAGCAGCTTCAAGACAGGGGCGGCGAGTGAGGCTTTCTTT. It is translated as CASSFKTGAASEAFF.

This clone was recorded a few times. The chain combines TRBV6-1 with TRBJ2-1; 8 bases are a match to TRBD2. Germline CDR1 MNHNS, CDR2 SASEGT. With 4 bases clipped from V and 0 bases from J, the junction kept 8 bases outside the gene matches. The CDR3 runs 17 residues. The DNA of the CDR3 is TGTGCCAGCAGTGTCCATAGCGGGGCAAGCTCCTACAATGAGCAGTTCTTC. This gives the protein CASSVHSGASSYNEQFF.

This chain joins TRBV7-8 and TRBJ2-7; D is undetermined. V was trimmed by 1 base and J by 4 bases, leaving 14 bases between them. The CDR3 loop spans 15 amino acids. Germline V gene data show CDR1 as SGHVS and CDR2 as FQNEAQ. The DNA for the CDR3 is TGTGCCAGCAGCTTAGAAAGGTGGGCCCTTTACGAGCAGTACTTC. This sequence encodes CASSLERWALYEQYF. Full variable domain (outside the CDR3, taken from reference TRBV7-8 and TRBJ2-7): GAGVSQSPRYKVAKRGQDVALRCDPISGHVSLFWYQQALGQGPEFLTYFQNEAQLDKSGLPSDRFFAERPEGSVSTLKIQRTQQEDSAVYLCASSLERWALYEQYFGPGTRLTVT.

This clone turned up a few times. The rearrangement links TRBV18 to TRBJ1-1, with 9 bases fitting TRBD1. Germline assignment: CDR1 KGHSH and CDR2 LQKENI. The CDR3 sequence is 16 residues long. V dropped 3 bases and J dropped 3; count of bases not matched to a gene: 8. The CDR3 nucleotides read TGTGCCAGCTCACCTGCCGGGACAGGGATAGACACTGAAGCTTTCTTT. Amino acid sequence: CASSPAGTGIDTEAFF.

A few counts support this clone. This chain uses TRBV28 with TRBJ1-5; TRBD1 is a possible D gene (5 bases). Germline CDR1 and CDR2: MDHEN and SYDVKM. This CDR3 contains 15 residues. V dropped 6 bases and J dropped 4 bases, with 16 bases sitting between them. CDR3 DNA: TGTGCCAGCAGACGAGGTAGGGGTAAAAATCAGCCCCAGCATTTT. This translates into CASRRGRGKNQPQHF.

The chain combines TRBV29-1 with TRBJ2-7; TRBD2 is a possible D gene (6 bases). In germline, CDR1 is SQVTM, CDR2 ANQGSEA. CDR3 size: 11 residues. Trimming shortened V by 6 bases and J by 2 bases, and 8 bases separated the two germline ends. CDR3 amino acids: CSVAGPYEQYF. The CDR3 DNA follows: TGCAGCGTGGCGGGACCCTACGAGCAGTACTTC.

The V gene is TRBV5-1, the J gene TRBJ2-7; 12 nucleotides match TRBD2. This CDR3 comprises 16 residues. Germline CDR1 SGHRS, CDR2 YFSETQ. With 4 bases clipped from V and 0 bases from J, the junction kept 5 bases outside the gene matches. The CDR3 loop reads CASSRTSGISSYEQYF. In DNA form, the CDR3 reads TGCGCCAGCAGCAGGACTAGCGGGATCAGCTCCTACGAGCAGTACTTC.

This clone was detected only a few times. V gene TRBV2 combines with J gene TRBJ2-1; TRBD2 aligns across 13 bases. The CDR3 runs to 17 residues. The germline gives CDR1 SNHLY, CDR2 FYNNEI. The junction had 14 bases not matched to a gene; V was cut back by 6 bases and J by 9 bases. The DNA of the CDR3 is TGTGCCAGCAGCCTCGCCACCTGGACTAGCGGGAGCTCTGAGCAGTTCTTC. Its translation is CASSLATWTSGSSEQFF.